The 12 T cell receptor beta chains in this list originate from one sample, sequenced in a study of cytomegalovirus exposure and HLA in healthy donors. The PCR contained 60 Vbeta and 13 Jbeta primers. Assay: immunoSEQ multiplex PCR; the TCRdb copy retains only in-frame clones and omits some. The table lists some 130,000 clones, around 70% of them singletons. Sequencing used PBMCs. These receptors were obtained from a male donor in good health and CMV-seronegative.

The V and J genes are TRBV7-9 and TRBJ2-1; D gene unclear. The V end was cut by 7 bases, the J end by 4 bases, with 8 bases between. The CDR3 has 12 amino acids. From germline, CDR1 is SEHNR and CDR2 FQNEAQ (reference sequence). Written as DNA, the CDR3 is TGTGCCAGCATGGGCAATTACAATGAGCAGTTCTTC. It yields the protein CASMGNYNEQFF.

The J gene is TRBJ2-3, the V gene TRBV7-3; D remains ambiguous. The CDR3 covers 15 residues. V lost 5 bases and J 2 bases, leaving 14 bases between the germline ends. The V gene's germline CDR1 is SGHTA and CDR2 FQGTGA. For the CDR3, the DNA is TGTGCCAGCAGCAACCTATTAAATCCCACAGATACGCAGTATTTT. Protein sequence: CASSNLLNPTDTQYF.

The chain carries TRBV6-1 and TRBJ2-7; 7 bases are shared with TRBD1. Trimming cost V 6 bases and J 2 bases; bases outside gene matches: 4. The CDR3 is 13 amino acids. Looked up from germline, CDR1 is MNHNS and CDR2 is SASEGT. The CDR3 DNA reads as TGTGCCAGCAGCATGACAGGGCCCTACGAGCAGTACTTC. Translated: CASSMTGPYEQYF.

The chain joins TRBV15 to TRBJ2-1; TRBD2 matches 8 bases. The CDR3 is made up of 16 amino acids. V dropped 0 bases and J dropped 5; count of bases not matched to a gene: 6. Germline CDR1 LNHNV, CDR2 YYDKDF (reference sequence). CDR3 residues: CATSRETGGGHNEQFF. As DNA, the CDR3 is TGTGCCACCAGCAGAGAGACGGGCGGGGGGCACAATGAGCAGTTCTTC. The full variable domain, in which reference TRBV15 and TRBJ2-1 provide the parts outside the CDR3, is DAMVIQNPRYQVTQFGKPVTLSCSQTLNHNVMYWYQQKSSQAPKLLFHYYDKDFNNEADTPDNFQSRRPNTSFCFLDIRSPGLGDTAMYLCATSRETGGGHNEQFFGPGTRLTVL.

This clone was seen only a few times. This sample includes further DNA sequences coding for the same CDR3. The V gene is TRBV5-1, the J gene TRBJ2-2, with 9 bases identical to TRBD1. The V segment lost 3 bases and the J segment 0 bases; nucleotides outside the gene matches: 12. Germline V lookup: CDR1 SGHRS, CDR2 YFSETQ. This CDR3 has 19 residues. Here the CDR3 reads CASSYKAGQGTPNTGELFF. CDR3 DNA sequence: TGCGCCAGCAGCTATAAGGCGGGACAGGGAACTCCGAACACCGGGGAGCTGTTTTTT.

The CDR3 DNA reads TGTGCCATCAGCATCGGACAGGGGGATATAGATACGCAGTATTTT. This encodes CAISIGQGDIDTQYF. The gene calls are TRBV10-3 and TRBJ2-3; 10 bases agree with TRBD1. CDR3 length: 15 amino acids. The V gene's germline CDR1 is ENHRY and CDR2 SYGVKD. The J segment lost 5 bases and the V segment lost 6 bases, leaving 8 bases of the junction unmatched.

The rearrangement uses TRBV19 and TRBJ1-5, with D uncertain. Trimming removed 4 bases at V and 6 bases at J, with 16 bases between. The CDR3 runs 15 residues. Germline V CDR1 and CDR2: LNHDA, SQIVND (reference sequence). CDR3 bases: TGTGCCAGTAGTACCACTACAGTGAGCGGTCAGCCCCAGCATTTT. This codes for CASSTTTVSGQPQHF.

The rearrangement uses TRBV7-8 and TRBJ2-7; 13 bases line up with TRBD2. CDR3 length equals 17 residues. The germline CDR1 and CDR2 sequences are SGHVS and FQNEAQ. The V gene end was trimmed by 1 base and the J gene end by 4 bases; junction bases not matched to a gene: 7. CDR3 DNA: TGTGCCAGCAGCTTAGGAGGACTAGCGGGAGAACCGTACGAGCAGTACTTC. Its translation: CASSLGGLAGEPYEQYF.

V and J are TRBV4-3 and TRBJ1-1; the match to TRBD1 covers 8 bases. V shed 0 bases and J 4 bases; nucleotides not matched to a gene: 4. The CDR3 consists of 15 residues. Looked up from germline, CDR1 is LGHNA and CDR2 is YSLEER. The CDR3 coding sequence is TGCGCCAGCAGCCAAGATAACAGGGGGGTCACTGAAGCTTTCTTT. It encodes CASSQDNRGVTEAFF.

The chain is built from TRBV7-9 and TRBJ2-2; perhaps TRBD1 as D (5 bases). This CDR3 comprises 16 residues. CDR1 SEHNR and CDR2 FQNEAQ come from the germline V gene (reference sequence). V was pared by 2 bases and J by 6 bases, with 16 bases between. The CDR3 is CASSLMVRALAGELFF. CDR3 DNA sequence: TGTGCCAGCAGCTTAATGGTCAGGGCCCTGGCCGGGGAGCTGTTTTTT.

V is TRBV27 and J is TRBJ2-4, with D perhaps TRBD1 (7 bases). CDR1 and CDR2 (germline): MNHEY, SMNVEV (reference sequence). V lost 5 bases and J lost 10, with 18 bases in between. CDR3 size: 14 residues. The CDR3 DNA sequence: TGTGCCAGCAGTCGGGAGACAGGGTTTGGGATTCAGTACTTC. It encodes CASSRETGFGIQYF.

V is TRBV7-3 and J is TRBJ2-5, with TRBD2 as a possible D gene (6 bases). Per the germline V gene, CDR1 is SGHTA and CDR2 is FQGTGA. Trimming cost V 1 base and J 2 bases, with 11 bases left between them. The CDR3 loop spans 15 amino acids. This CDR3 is CASSLMAGRQETQYF. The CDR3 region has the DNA TGTGCCAGCAGCTTAATGGCAGGGAGGCAAGAGACCCAGTACTTC.